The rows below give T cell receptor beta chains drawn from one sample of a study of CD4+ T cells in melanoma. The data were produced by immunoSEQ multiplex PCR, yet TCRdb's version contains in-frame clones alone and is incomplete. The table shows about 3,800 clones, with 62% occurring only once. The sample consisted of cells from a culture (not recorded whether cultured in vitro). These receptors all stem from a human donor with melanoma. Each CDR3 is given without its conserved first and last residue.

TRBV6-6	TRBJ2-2	ASSYLDINTGELF
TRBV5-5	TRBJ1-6	ASSLPRSLSPLH
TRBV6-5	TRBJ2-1	ASSLAGAYNEQF
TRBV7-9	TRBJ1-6	ASSLIPTGVDSPLH
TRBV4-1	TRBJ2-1	ASSRHWGGAHNEQF
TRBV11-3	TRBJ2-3	ASSLHGDTQY
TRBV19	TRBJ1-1	ASRLQGSEAF
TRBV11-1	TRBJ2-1	ASSSGNNHNEQF
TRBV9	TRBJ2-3	ASSLAQPTDTQY
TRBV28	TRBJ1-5	ASSLTGASNQPQH
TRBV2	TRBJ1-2	ASSEQNYGYT
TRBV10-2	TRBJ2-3	ATTTPGIGGPYARYTQY
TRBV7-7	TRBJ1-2	ASSLVYQGTPNYGYT
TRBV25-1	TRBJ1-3	ATKPRDNIGNTIY
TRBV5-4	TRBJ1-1	ASSLGPGDTGEGVNEAF
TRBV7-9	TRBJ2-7	ASSPTDHYEQY
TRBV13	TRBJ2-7	ASSPRTGTYEQY
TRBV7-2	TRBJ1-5	ASSLNTPGGQPQH
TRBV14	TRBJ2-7	ASSHGQGYEQY
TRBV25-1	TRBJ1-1	ASSEYGTGEAF
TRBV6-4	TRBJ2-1	ASSVGGPWNEQF
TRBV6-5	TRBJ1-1	ASSYPGPGGTEAF
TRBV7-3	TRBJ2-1	ASSRGGGIPYNEQF
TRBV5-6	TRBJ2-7	ASSSTGGRTYEQY
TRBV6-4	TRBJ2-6	ASSEQGLSGANVLT
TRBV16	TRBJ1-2	ASSQPGTQHYGYT
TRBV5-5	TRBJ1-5	ASSLDDRPNQPQH
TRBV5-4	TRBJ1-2	ASSWGLGGYT
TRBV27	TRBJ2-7	ASSSGQEAFYEQY
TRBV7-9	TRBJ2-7	ASSLGGTEQY
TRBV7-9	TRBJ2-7	ASSLGQSYAYEQY